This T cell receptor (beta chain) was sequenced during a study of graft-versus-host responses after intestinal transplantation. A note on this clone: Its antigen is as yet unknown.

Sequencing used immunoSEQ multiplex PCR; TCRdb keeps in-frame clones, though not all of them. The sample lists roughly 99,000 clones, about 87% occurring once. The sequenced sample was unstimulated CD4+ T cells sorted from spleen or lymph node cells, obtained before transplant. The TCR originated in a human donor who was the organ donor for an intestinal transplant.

The DNA of the CDR3 is TGTGCCAGCAGCGCTAGCGGGAGTGGGTTGGAGACCCAGTACTTC. It translates to CASSASGSGLETQYF. J is TRBJ2-5 and V is TRBV6-5; TRBD2 agrees at 10 bases. Germline-derived CDR1 and CDR2 are MNHEY and SVGAGI. V dropped 6 bases and J dropped 5; count of bases not matched to a gene: 9. The CDR3 consists of 15 residues.